The subject of this entry is one T cell receptor beta chain. The sample originates from a study of blood T cell repertoires in COVID-19. V lost 4 bases and J 3 bases, leaving 7 bases between the germline ends. The germline CDR1 and CDR2 sequences are SGHNT and YYREEE (reference sequence). CDR3 length equals 12 residues. The method was immunoSEQ multiplex PCR; TCRdb's version includes in-frame clones alone and lacks a portion of them. This sample has around 160,000 clones, with over 80% found just once. V and J are TRBV5-4 and TRBJ1-1; D perhaps matches TRBD1 (5 bases). Sequencing was done on a sample of peripheral blood. The receptor's source is a middle-aged woman with active or convalescent COVID-19. In DNA, the CDR3 is TGTGCCAGCAGCCCCAGGGACACTGAAGCTTTCTTT. It codes for CASSPRDTEAFF.